These 23 T cell receptor beta chains share one sample of origin, sequenced in a study of cytomegalovirus exposure and HLA in healthy donors. Amplification used 60 Vbeta primers and 13 Jbeta primers. This table comes from immunoSEQ multiplex PCR, and its TCRdb copy is limited to in-frame clones, with some not included. This repertoire shows about 160,000 clones, roughly 88% found once; its top ten account for under 2%. Sequenced material: PBMCs. Receptors were obtained from a woman between 18 and 30 years old in good health and CMV-seronegative.

The chain links TRBV2 to TRBJ2-1; perhaps TRBD2 as D (5 bases). Germline V lookup: CDR1 SNHLY, CDR2 FYNNEI. The CDR3 has 16 amino acids. Trimming stripped 6 bases from V and 0 bases from J, with 15 bases between. In DNA, the CDR3 is TGTGCCAGCAGGACCCATTTGGGGAGCTCCTACAATGAGCAGTTCTTC. Amino acid sequence: CASRTHLGSSYNEQFF.

This clone has a handful of counts. This chain uses TRBV6-1 with TRBJ2-2; 8 nucleotides align to TRBD1. After removal of 4 bases from V and 0 bases from J, the junction contained 16 bases not matched to a gene. Per the germline V gene, CDR1 is MNHNS and CDR2 is SASEGT. This CDR3 contains 20 residues. CDR3 sequence (DNA): TGTGCCAGCAGTGTGATTAAGGGACAGGCGAGCCATTCGAACACCGGGGAGCTGTTTTTT. Translating gives CASSVIKGQASHSNTGELFF.

The chain couples TRBV6-1 to TRBJ1-5, with D uncertain. The V and J ends lost 8 bases and 11 bases respectively, with 19 bases between them. CDR1 is MNHNS, CDR2 SASEGT, per germline. The CDR3 length is 13 residues. The CDR3 loop reads CASGGEGYLAQHF. The CDR3 DNA is TGTGCCAGCGGCGGGGAGGGTTATTTGGCCCAGCATTTT.

V and J are TRBV5-1 and TRBJ2-3, with 7 bases matching TRBD1. V dropped 4 bases and J dropped 1; count of bases not matched to a gene: 3. Germline V gives CDR1 SGHRS, CDR2 YFSETQ. The CDR3 loop spans 14 amino acids. CDR3 in DNA: TGCGCCAGCAGCAGGGGGCCGGGCACAGATACGCAGTATTTT. Translated, it gives CASSRGPGTDTQYF.

This clone was seen a handful of times. CDR3 sequence reads: CASSLAGVDTQYF. The CDR3 nucleotides read TGTGCCAGCAGCTTGGCCGGGGTAGATACGCAGTATTTT. The genes are TRBV5-8 and TRBJ2-3; possibly TRBD2 for D (5 bases). V was cut by 0 bases and J by 5 bases, with 7 bases left in between. This CDR3 is 13 amino acids long. Looked up from germline, CDR1 is SGHTS and CDR2 is YDEGEE. Based on the CDR3 plus reference TRBV5-8 and TRBJ2-3, the full variable domain is EAGVTQSPTHLIKTRGQQATLRCSPISGHTSVYWYQQALGLGLQFLLWYDEGEERNRGNFPPRFSGRQFPNYSSELNVNALELEDSALYLCASSLAGVDTQYFGPGTRLTVL.

V is TRBV18 and J is TRBJ1-4; unclear D gene. This CDR3 spans 14 amino acids. Germline V CDR1 and CDR2: KGHSH, LQKENI. Trimming stripped 4 bases from V and 7 bases from J, with 13 bases between. The CDR3 loop is CASSLGGNSEKLFF. The CDR3 nucleotides read TGTGCCAGCTCACTCGGTGGTAATAGTGAAAAACTGTTTTTT.

The J gene is TRBJ1-6, the V gene TRBV27, with no clear D. V lost 4 bases and J 7 bases, leaving 5 bases between the germline ends. This CDR3 is built from 12 residues. Germline values: CDR1 MNHEY, CDR2 SMNVEV (reference sequence). As DNA, the CDR3 is TGTGCCAGCAGTTATAGAAATTCACCCCTCCACTTT. Its protein is CASSYRNSPLHF.

The chain recombines TRBV28 with TRBJ1-6; D is possibly TRBD1 (5 bases). Germline CDR1 is MDHEN and CDR2 is SYDVKM. The CDR3 is 17 amino acids. V was cut by 2 bases and J by 9 bases, with 20 bases left in between. The CDR3 DNA reads as TGTGCCAGCAGTTTAGCCGGGGGATCTGGCTTGAGTTCACCCCTCCACTTT. Its protein product is CASSLAGGSGLSSPLHF.

The chain carries TRBV10-1 and TRBJ1-1; TRBD1 agrees at 7 bases. The CDR3 spans 14 residues. The germline gives CDR1 WNHNN, CDR2 SYGVQD (reference sequence). V gave up 4 bases and J gave up 1 base; unmatched junction bases: 3. The CDR3 is CASSGQGANTEAFF. Here the CDR3 DNA reads TGCGCCAGCAGTGGACAGGGCGCGAACACTGAAGCTTTCTTT.

The chain has TRBV30 and TRBJ1-6, with D possibly matching TRBD1 (5 bases). There are 13 residues in the CDR3. Germline assignment: CDR1 GTSNPN and CDR2 SVGIG (reference sequence). The V end lost 8 bases, the J end lost 9 bases, and 17 bases lay between the germline ends. The CDR3 loop is CARSTGATSPLHF. CDR3 DNA sequence: TGTGCCCGCTCTACAGGAGCGACTTCACCCCTCCACTTT.

CDR3: CASSLGPPGLVLYEQYF. The CDR3 coding sequence is TGTGCCAGCAGCTTAGGTCCCCCGGGACTAGTCCTTTACGAGCAGTACTTC. The rearrangement links TRBV7-6 to TRBJ2-7; TRBD2 matches 8 bases. The CDR3 contains 17 residues. Looked up from germline, CDR1 is SGHVS and CDR2 is FNYEAQ. After removal of 1 base from V and 4 bases from J, the junction contained 12 bases not matched to a gene.

The chain recombines TRBV27 with TRBJ2-2; the D gene is possibly TRBD1 (6 bases). CDR1 MNHEY and CDR2 SMNVEV come from the germline V gene (reference sequence). Trimming took off 6 bases at V and 3 bases at J, with 14 bases between the two ends. The length of the CDR3 is 15 residues. CDR3 sequence (DNA): TGTGCCAGCAGAAGTCGGGACACCTACACCGGGGAGCTGTTTTTT. Protein product: CASRSRDTYTGELFF.

The chain uses TRBV7-9 and TRBJ2-2; possible D gene TRBD2, 6 bases. Trimming pared 2 bases from V and 5 bases from J, leaving 18 bases between. CDR3 size: 17 residues. Germline V gene data show CDR1 as SEHNR and CDR2 as FQNEAQ (reference sequence). CDR3 amino acids: CASSLSPGETRTGELFF. The CDR3 DNA sequence: TGTGCCAGCAGCTTAAGTCCGGGGGAAACGAGAACCGGGGAGCTGTTTTTT.

The gene calls are TRBV4-2 and TRBJ2-5; 10 positions match TRBD2. The CDR3 has 17 amino acids. The J segment lost 3 bases and the V segment lost 3 bases, leaving 10 bases of the junction unmatched. The germline CDR1 and CDR2 sequences are LGHNA and YNFKEQ. CDR3 DNA: TGTGCCAGCAGCCATTTCGGGCCAGCGGGGGGGGAAGAGACCCAGTACTTC. It yields the protein CASSHFGPAGGEETQYF.

This chain joins TRBV7-2 and TRBJ2-7; 7 positions agree with TRBD1. V was clipped by 5 bases and J by 6 bases; unmatched bases: 7. The CDR3 has 13 amino acids. Germline CDR1 is SGHTA and CDR2 is FQGNSA. The CDR3, as DNA: TGTGCCAGCAGCGTCAGAAGGGGGCGCGAGCAGTACTTC. Translating it yields CASSVRRGREQYF.

The rearrangement links TRBV5-1 to TRBJ1-4, with D unresolved. Germline assignment: CDR1 SGHRS and CDR2 YFSETQ. This CDR3 has 14 amino acids. The germline V and J ends were trimmed by 0 bases and 8 bases, with 11 bases remaining between them. CDR3 protein: CASSLEAVGEKLFF. CDR3 nucleotides: TGCGCCAGCAGCTTGGAGGCGGTCGGCGAAAAACTGTTTTTT.

This sequence joins TRBV15 and TRBJ1-2; D not resolved. From germline, CDR1 is LNHNV and CDR2 YYDKDF (reference sequence). This CDR3 contains 14 residues. Trimming cost V 3 bases and J 4 bases, with 12 bases left between them. Here the CDR3 DNA reads TGTGCCACCAGCAGGCCGCGAGAACCCTATGGCTACACCTTC. It encodes CATSRPREPYGYTF.

A single count supports this clone. The genes are TRBV6-5 and TRBJ1-4; TRBD1 matches at 9 bases. Looked up from germline, CDR1 is MNHEY and CDR2 is SVGAGI. Unmatched junction bases numbered 3, after V lost 4 bases and J lost 6 bases. The CDR3 sequence is 14 residues long. The CDR3 region is CASSLQGADEKLFF. The CDR3 DNA follows: TGTGCCAGCAGTTTACAGGGGGCTGATGAAAAACTGTTTTTT.

This sequence joins TRBV30 and TRBJ1-6, with 8 bases lining up with TRBD1. CDR3 length equals 13 residues. Germline V lookup: CDR1 GTSNPN, CDR2 SVGIG (reference sequence). J lost 8 bases, V lost 4 bases, and 4 bases had no gene match. The DNA for the CDR3 is TGTGCCTGGACGGGACAGGTAGATTCACCCCTCCACTTT. Amino acids: CAWTGQVDSPLHF. The complete variable domain, with remaining parts taken from reference TRBV30 and TRBJ1-6, reads SQTIHQWPATLVQPVGSPLSLECTVEGTSNPNLYWYRQAAGRGLQLLFYSVGIGQISSEVPQNLSASRPQDRQFILSSKKLLLSDSGFYLCAWTGQVDSPLHFGNGTRLTVT.

The V and J genes are TRBV19 and TRBJ2-5; TRBD1 matches 8 bases. V lost 5 bases to trimming and J lost 5 bases; unmatched junction nucleotides: 13. CDR1 and CDR2 (germline): LNHDA, SQIVND (reference sequence). CDR3 size: 16 residues. As DNA, the CDR3 is TGTGCCAGTAGTCCTTTCGGGACAGGTACCCCCGAGACCCAGTACTTC. Translation: CASSPFGTGTPETQYF.

The chain recombines TRBV5-4 with TRBJ1-6; TRBD1 is a possible D gene (6 bases). CDR1 and CDR2 from the germline V gene are SGHNT and YYREEE (reference sequence). V lost 1 base and J 9 bases, leaving 14 bases between the germline ends. This CDR3 is built from 15 residues. Here the CDR3 DNA reads TGTGCCAGCAGCTTGCCGGGACAAGTACTTTCACCCCTCCACTTT. It translates to CASSLPGQVLSPLHF.

This clone turned up a few times. The V call is TRBV5-1, the J call TRBJ2-5; perhaps TRBD2 as D (5 bases). The CDR3 loop spans 17 amino acids. Germline CDR1 is SGHRS and CDR2 is YFSETQ. V lost 0 bases and J lost 5, with 20 bases in between. The CDR3 sequence is CASSLAVGSPTGETQYF. The CDR3 region has the DNA TGCGCCAGCAGCTTGGCCGTTGGTAGTCCTACGGGGGAGACCCAGTACTTC.

The chain links TRBV2 to TRBJ2-2; 9 nucleotides align to TRBD2. Germline loops: CDR1 SNHLY, CDR2 FYNNEI. The CDR3 has 17 amino acids. The junction had 7 bases not matched to a gene; V was cut back by 3 bases and J by 2 bases. This CDR3 reads CASSETRLAVNTGELFF. CDR3 nucleotides: TGTGCCAGCAGTGAGACCAGACTAGCGGTAAACACCGGGGAGCTGTTTTTT.